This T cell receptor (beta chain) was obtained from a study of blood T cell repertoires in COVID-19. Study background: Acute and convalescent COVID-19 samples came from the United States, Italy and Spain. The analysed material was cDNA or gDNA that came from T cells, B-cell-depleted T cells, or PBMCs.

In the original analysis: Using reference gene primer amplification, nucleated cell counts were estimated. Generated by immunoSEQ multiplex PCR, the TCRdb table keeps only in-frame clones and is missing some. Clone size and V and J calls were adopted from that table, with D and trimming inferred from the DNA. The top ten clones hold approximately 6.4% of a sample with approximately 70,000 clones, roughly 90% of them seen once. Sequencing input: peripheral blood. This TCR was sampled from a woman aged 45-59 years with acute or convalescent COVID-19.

In DNA, the CDR3 is TGTGCCAGCTCACCGAGCGGGGTGGGCAAAAACATTCAGTACTTC. This gives the protein CASSPSGVGKNIQYF. The genes are TRBV18 and TRBJ2-4; 7 nucleotides align to TRBD2. Trimming cost V 3 bases and J 3 bases; bases outside gene matches: 5. CDR1 KGHSH and CDR2 LQKENI come from the germline V gene. The CDR3 is made up of 15 amino acids.